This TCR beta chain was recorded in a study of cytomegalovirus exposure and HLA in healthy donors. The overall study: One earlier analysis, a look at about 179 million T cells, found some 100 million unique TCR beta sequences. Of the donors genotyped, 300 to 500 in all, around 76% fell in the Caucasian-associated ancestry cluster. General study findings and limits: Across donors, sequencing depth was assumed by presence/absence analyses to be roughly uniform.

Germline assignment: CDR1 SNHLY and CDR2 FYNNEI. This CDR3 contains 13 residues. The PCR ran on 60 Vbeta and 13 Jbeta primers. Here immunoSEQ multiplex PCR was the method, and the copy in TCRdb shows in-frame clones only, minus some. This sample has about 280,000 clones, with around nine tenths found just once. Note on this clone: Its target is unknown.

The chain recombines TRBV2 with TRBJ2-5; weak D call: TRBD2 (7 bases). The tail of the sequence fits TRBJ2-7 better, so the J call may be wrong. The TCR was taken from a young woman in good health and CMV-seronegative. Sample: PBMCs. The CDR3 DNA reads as TGTGCCACGGGGAGGGGGGCCCCCTACGAGCAGTACTTC. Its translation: CATGRGAPYEQYF.